One T cell receptor beta chain is described in this entry. As yet, its antigen is unknown. The entry originates in a study of cytomegalovirus exposure and HLA in healthy donors. The study's findings and limits: The only immune exposure information that was available was CMV serostatus.

It was with 60 Vbeta and 13 Jbeta primers that the PCR ran. TCRdb's copy holds only in-frame clones and misses some; the assay was immunoSEQ multiplex PCR. In the table there are under 200,000 clones, about 86% of which are singletons. The CDR3 sequence is 14 residues long. V dropped 5 bases and J dropped 5; count of bases not matched to a gene: 7. Germline assignment: CDR1 KGHSH and CDR2 LQKENI. This receptor was identified in a woman aged 18-29 years in good health and CMV-seropositive. The chain carries TRBV18 and TRBJ1-1; 8 nucleotides agree with TRBD1. The sequenced sample was PBMCs. CDR3 nucleotides: TGTGCCAGCTCATCTGGACAGGGAGGAACTGAAGCTTTCTTT. The encoded protein is CASSSGQGGTEAFF.